These T cell receptor beta chains were read from a single sample in a study of Ad26.COV2.S vaccination and SARS-CoV-2 variants. The protocol was immunoSEQ multiplex PCR, while the TCRdb copy is restricted to in-frame clones and leaves out a portion. The repertoire holds approximately 150,000 clones, with about nine tenths as singletons. This specimen consisted of peripheral blood, obtained after recovery from COVID-19. The origin of the receptors is a human donor who had recovered from COVID-19. The CDR3 runs from the conserved cysteine through the conserved F or W. Fields, in order: V gene, D gene, J gene, clone size, CDR3 protein, CDR3 DNA. A D gene is named only where the DNA matches it firmly. Expanded clones get a size class; other rows say once, few or many, or leave the size out.

>TRBV7-9|-|TRBJ1-2|-
CASSLGQGYGYTF
TGTGCCAGCAGCTTAGGGCAGGGGTATGGCTACACCTTC
>TRBV19|TRBD2|TRBJ2-1|-
CASKDSDGGALYNEQFF
TGTGCCAGTAAAGATTCTGACGGGGGGGCCCTCTACAATGAGCAGTTCTTC
>TRBV5-5|-|TRBJ2-1|-
CASGLRELGEQFF
TGTGCCAGCGGTTTGAGGGAATTGGGCGAGCAGTTCTTC
>TRBV12-2|-|TRBJ2-4|-
CASRLAEVVGKNIQYF
TGTGCAAGTCGCTTAGCTGAGGTAGTCGGCAAAAACATTCAGTACTTC
>TRBV3-1/TRBV3-2|-|TRBJ1-1|-
CASSPRGGQNTEAFF
TGTGCCAGCAGCCCAAGAGGGGGACAGAACACTGAAGCTTTCTTT
>TRBV19|TRBD1|TRBJ1-2|-
CASSISGGGYTF
TGTGCCAGTAGTATATCAGGGGGCGGCTACACCTTC
>TRBV7-2|TRBD2|TRBJ2-5|-
CASSLGGGDETQYF
TGTGCCAGCAGCTTAGGCGGGGGGGACGAAACCCAGTACTTC
>TRBV6-1|-|TRBJ2-3|-
CASSVAGWGSTDTQYF
TGTGCCAGCAGTGTGGCGGGATGGGGAAGCACAGATACGCAGTATTTT
>TRBV7-2|-|TRBJ2-7|-
CASSLTGREMYEQYF
TGTGCCAGCAGCCTAACAGGAAGGGAAATGTACGAGCAGTACTTC
>TRBV28|TRBD1|TRBJ1-5|few
CASSSTGYWDQPQHF
TGTGCCAGCAGTTCGACAGGGTACTGGGATCAGCCCCAGCATTTT
>TRBV7-9|-|TRBJ1-3|once
CASSWGAGFGNTIYF
TGTGCCAGCAGTTGGGGGGCAGGGTTTGGAAACACCATATATTTT
>TRBV5-4|-|TRBJ1-1|once
CASSLGGGGGTEAFF
TGTGCCAGCAGCTTGGGCGGGGGCGGGGGCACTGAAGCTTTCTTT
>TRBV30|-|TRBJ2-1|-
CAWTRHQSSYNEQFF
TGTGCCTGGACCAGACACCAGAGCTCCTACAATGAGCAGTTCTTC
>TRBV9|TRBD1|TRBJ1-4|-
CASSATGEEKLFF
TGTGCCAGCAGCGCCACAGGGGAGGAAAAACTGTTTTTT
>TRBV18|-|TRBJ2-3|-
CASSPLELGGSTDTQYF
TGTGCCAGCTCACCGCTTGAACTAGGGGGTAGCACAGATACGCAGTATTTT
>TRBV21-1|-|TRBJ2-7|-
CASSNRTRDRVYEQYF
TGTGCCAGCAGCAACCGCACTAGGGACAGAGTCTACGAGCAGTACTTC